Presented here are 2 T cell receptor beta chains from one specimen sequenced in a study of blood T cell repertoires in COVID-19. This table comes from immunoSEQ multiplex PCR, and its TCRdb copy is limited to in-frame clones, with some not included. The sample consists of 100,000 to 150,000 clones, around four fifths of them appearing once. Sequencing was performed on peripheral blood. The origin of the receptors is a man aged 80 or over with active or convalescent COVID-19.

The rearrangement links TRBV4-1 to TRBJ1-6, with 7 nucleotides matching TRBD1. CDR1 is MGHRA and CDR2 is YSYEKL in the germline V gene. The V and J ends lost 1 base and 7 bases, in that order; junction bases with no gene match: 7. This CDR3 has 16 amino acids. The CDR3 sequence is CASSQVEGARNSPLHF. CDR3 DNA: TGCGCCAGCAGCCAAGTCGAGGGGGCCCGGAATTCACCCCTCCACTTT.

The sample holds a few counts of this clone. The J gene is TRBJ2-2, the V gene TRBV12-3 or TRBV12-4; D is unclear. Trimming removed 3 bases from V and 5 bases from J, with 7 bases in between. The CDR3 consists of 13 residues. The CDR3, as DNA: TGTGCCAGCAGTTTCGTCGTAACCGGGGAGCTGTTTTTT. Translation: CASSFVVTGELFF.